These T cell receptor beta chains were read from a single sample in a study of regulatory T cells in long-lasting Graves disease. TCRdb reprocessed the multiplex PCR reads with MiXCR, giving one entry per CDR3 protein. This sample carries a few hundred thousand distinct CDR3 sequences, approximately 25% of them seen once, and the ten largest clones take approximately 28%. The source material was peripheral blood mononuclear cells (PBMCs), sampled when the disease was refractory, from a patient treated with antithyroid drugs. The receptors originated from a woman between 40 and 55 years old with Graves disease. CDR3s leave out the opening cysteine and the closing phenylalanine or tryptophan. Fields, in order: V gene, J gene, D gene, CDR3 protein. D genes are given only for firm matches.

V gene: TRBV5-1; J gene: TRBJ2-3; D gene: TRBD2; CDR3 protein: ASSLRLAPTSTDTQY
V gene: TRBV4-2; J gene: TRBJ2-5; D gene: TRBD2; CDR3 protein: ASSQLAGGVVETQY
V gene: TRBV2; J gene: TRBJ2-4; D gene: -; CDR3 protein: ASSDSDKNIQY
V gene: TRBV20-1; J gene: TRBJ1-1; D gene: -; CDR3 protein: SATGATNTEAF
V gene: TRBV28; J gene: TRBJ1-1; D gene: -; CDR3 protein: ASTLGGNTEAF
V gene: TRBV11-2; J gene: TRBJ2-7; D gene: -; CDR3 protein: ASSFTVSYEQY
V gene: TRBV3-1; J gene: TRBJ2-5; D gene: -; CDR3 protein: ASSQEGGGETQY
V gene: TRBV28; J gene: TRBJ2-1; D gene: -; CDR3 protein: ASSHPGEEEQF
V gene: TRBV28; J gene: TRBJ2-2; D gene: -; CDR3 protein: ASTLWSGADTGELF
V gene: TRBV29-1; J gene: TRBJ1-1; D gene: -; CDR3 protein: SVEDHLDGTEAF
V gene: TRBV6-4; J gene: TRBJ2-1; D gene: -; CDR3 protein: ASGTRGSSYNEQF
V gene: TRBV6-1; J gene: TRBJ1-1; D gene: TRBD1; CDR3 protein: ASSTGGRAF
V gene: TRBV2; J gene: TRBJ2-7; D gene: -; CDR3 protein: ASSEIARGNYEQY
V gene: TRBV2; J gene: TRBJ2-5; D gene: -; CDR3 protein: ASDRTTAQETQY
V gene: TRBV6-2/TRBV6-3; J gene: TRBJ2-7; D gene: -; CDR3 protein: ASSYSGGMGPYEQY
V gene: TRBV12-3/TRBV12-4; J gene: TRBJ1-5; D gene: -; CDR3 protein: ASRAGQSNQPQH
V gene: TRBV11-2; J gene: TRBJ2-3; D gene: TRBD2; CDR3 protein: ASSITGLAGVSGG
V gene: TRBV9; J gene: TRBJ1-6; D gene: -; CDR3 protein: ASTASPNSPLH
V gene: TRBV7-9; J gene: TRBJ1-4; D gene: TRBD1; CDR3 protein: ASSPLDRALF
V gene: TRBV5-6; J gene: TRBJ2-1; D gene: TRBD1; CDR3 protein: ASSLLGTAYNEQF
V gene: TRBV13; J gene: TRBJ2-3; D gene: -; CDR3 protein: ASSANVPDTQY
V gene: TRBV11-2; J gene: TRBJ2-1; D gene: TRBD2; CDR3 protein: ASRQASGSEQF
V gene: TRBV3-1; J gene: TRBJ2-2; D gene: TRBD2; CDR3 protein: ASSLRGLAGVSGELF
V gene: TRBV28; J gene: TRBJ2-7; D gene: -; CDR3 protein: ASSLFGRTYEQY
V gene: TRBV6-1; J gene: TRBJ2-5; D gene: -; CDR3 protein: ASNLRRAGETQY
V gene: TRBV5-1; J gene: TRBJ2-1; D gene: TRBD2; CDR3 protein: ASSPLTKAGGLDEQF
V gene: TRBV2; J gene: TRBJ2-7; D gene: -; CDR3 protein: ASSQGQPSSYEQY
V gene: TRBV10-3; J gene: TRBJ1-1; D gene: -; CDR3 protein: AIRRQNMNTEAF
V gene: TRBV6-1; J gene: TRBJ2-7; D gene: -; CDR3 protein: ASSESGNLYEQY
V gene: TRBV18; J gene: TRBJ2-5; D gene: TRBD1; CDR3 protein: ASSPPFGTGKETQY
V gene: TRBV28; J gene: TRBJ1-1; D gene: TRBD1; CDR3 protein: ASSDRAEAF
V gene: TRBV2; J gene: TRBJ1-1; D gene: -; CDR3 protein: ASSESRMNTEAF
V gene: TRBV5-1; J gene: TRBJ2-7; D gene: -; CDR3 protein: ASSYGSTHEQY
V gene: TRBV7-2; J gene: TRBJ2-7; D gene: -; CDR3 protein: ASSSDYEQY
V gene: TRBV19; J gene: TRBJ2-5; D gene: TRBD2; CDR3 protein: ASSTQAAGRLETQY
V gene: TRBV5-1; J gene: TRBJ1-1; D gene: -; CDR3 protein: ASSLVYSTMNTEAF
V gene: TRBV19; J gene: TRBJ1-1; D gene: -; CDR3 protein: ASSVGKDTEAF
V gene: TRBV10-3; J gene: TRBJ1-5; D gene: -; CDR3 protein: AIRQQGDQPQH
V gene: TRBV20-1; J gene: TRBJ2-5; D gene: -; CDR3 protein: SASIVQKETQY
V gene: TRBV28; J gene: TRBJ2-2; D gene: TRBD2; CDR3 protein: ASSFSRLAGISTGELF